This T cell receptor (beta chain) was sequenced during a study of blood T cell repertoires in COVID-19. Turning to the study itself: Samples representing acute and convalescent COVID-19 were sourced from the United States, Italy and Spain. In each case, the material was cDNA or gDNA derived from T cells, B-cell-depleted T cells, or PBMCs.

This clone was observed once. The CDR3 is made up of 18 amino acids. With 4 bases clipped from V and 5 bases from J, the junction kept 18 bases outside the gene matches. Germline CDR1 SGHRS, CDR2 YFSETQ. Original handling: Nucleated cell counts were estimated from reference gene primer amplification. Sequenced by immunoSEQ multiplex PCR; TCRdb stores in-frame clones only, minus some. That table furnishes V, J and clone size, whereas the DNA furnished D and trimming. The sample carries tens of thousands of clones, roughly 80% recorded once. Sequencing input: peripheral blood. The chain employs TRBV5-1 and TRBJ2-5; 9 positions agree with TRBD2. The sequence was collected from a man aged 55 to 70 in a cohort sampled during active COVID-19. Here the CDR3 reads CASSVGWRGGPRLETQYF. As DNA, the CDR3 is TGCGCCAGCAGCGTCGGCTGGCGGGGGGGCCCCCGGCTCGAGACCCAGTACTTC.